This T cell receptor (beta chain) stems from a study of cytomegalovirus exposure and HLA in healthy donors. Findings and caveats of the study: Cytomegalovirus-associated status was assigned to 164 TCR beta chains. A later analysis, which compared TCR beta chains of equal frequency, found the HLA-associated ones more clonally expanded. According to a later analysis, donors in an Asian-associated ancestry cluster reportedly had fewer N-insertions than the 666-donor mean. TCR beta V segments were, for the most part, productive about 87% or about 30% of the time in an earlier analysis.

The study ran its PCR with 60 Vbeta and 13 Jbeta primers. Profiled with immunoSEQ multiplex PCR; TCRdb holds only in-frame clones, not every one. The sample carries under 200,000 clones, roughly 80% recorded once. A note on this clone: The target antigen is unknown. The same CDR3 also results from other DNA sequences found in this sample.

The germline gives CDR1 MDHEN, CDR2 SYDVKM. V trimming: 3 bases; J trimming: 3 bases; junction bases outside the gene matches: 3. The CDR3 totals 14 residues. The sequence came from a woman between 50 and 59 years old in good health and CMV-seronegative. What was sequenced was PBMCs. V usage is TRBV28 and J usage is TRBJ2-7; 9 bases are a match to TRBD1. For the CDR3, the DNA is TGTGCCAGCAGTTTGGGACAGGGCCACTACGAGCAGTACTTC. This gives the protein CASSLGQGHYEQYF. The whole variable domain, filled in from reference TRBV28 and TRBJ2-7, reads DVKVTQSSRYLVKRTGEKVFLECVQDMDHENMFWYRQDPGLGLRLIYFSYDVKMKEKGDIPEGYSVSREKKERFSLILESASTNQTSMYLCASSLGQGHYEQYFGPGTRLTVT.